The 20 T cell receptor beta chains in this list originate from one sample, sequenced in a study of PD-L1 blockade in urothelial cancer. Profiled with immunoSEQ multiplex PCR; TCRdb holds only in-frame clones, not every one. The data contain 55,000 to 75,000 clones, more than 80% of them singletons. Indicated time point: pretreatment peripheral blood. This specimen was PBMCs, taken around atezolizumab (anti-PD-L1) treatment. The receptors here all came from a man aged 70-80 years with urothelial cancer.

The gene calls are TRBV10-2 and TRBJ1-2; D remains unclear. The V end lost 2 bases, the J end lost 5 bases, and 6 bases lay between the germline ends. The CDR3 covers 12 residues. Germline V CDR1 and CDR2: WSHSY, SAAADI. The CDR3 here is CASSEGGYGYTF. CDR3 in DNA: TGCGCCAGCAGTGAGGGAGGTTATGGCTACACCTTC.

The chain combines TRBV28 with TRBJ2-1, with D maybe TRBD2 (5 bases). Germline V gene data show CDR1 as MDHEN and CDR2 as SYDVKM. The CDR3 runs 14 residues. V gave up 6 bases and J gave up 2 bases, with 11 bases separating them. The DNA of the CDR3 is TGTGCCAGCAGCCGAAGCGGACCCTACAATGAGCAGTTCTTC. The encoded protein is CASSRSGPYNEQFF.

V is TRBV6-1 and J is TRBJ2-3; 10 bases are a match to TRBD2. Germline V lookup: CDR1 MNHNS, CDR2 SASEGT. There are 15 residues in the CDR3. Trimming took 1 base from V and 5 from J; bases not matched to a gene: 3. Here the CDR3 DNA reads TGTGCCAGCAGTGAAGTGGTAGCGGGAGGAGATACGCAGTATTTT. This codes for CASSEVVAGGDTQYF.

The chain carries TRBV2 and TRBJ2-7; D might be TRBD1 (6 bases). This CDR3 spans 14 amino acids. The V end was cut by 5 bases, the J end by 1 base, with 12 bases between. Germline V gives CDR1 SNHLY, CDR2 FYNNEI. Here the CDR3 DNA reads TGTGCCAGCAGTCCGGGGACAACTTCCTACGAGCAGTACTTC. It is translated as CASSPGTTSYEQYF.

V is TRBV7-6 and J is TRBJ2-3; TRBD1 agrees at 7 bases. This CDR3 comprises 16 residues. V lost 1 base, J lost 4 bases, and 8 bases stayed unmatched. Germline CDR1 and CDR2: SGHVS and FNYEAQ. The DNA of the CDR3 is TGTGCCAGCAGCTTAGGGCGACAGGGAAACGCAGATACGCAGTATTTT. Protein: CASSLGRQGNADTQYF.

About this clone: The junction departs from the called germline gene at one end, perhaps through a read error. V gene TRBV7-7 combines with J gene TRBJ2-7; a weak D match, TRBD2 (6 bases). The CDR3 runs 14 residues. Per the germline V gene, CDR1 is SSHAT and CDR2 is FNYEAQ (reference sequence). DNA of the CDR3: TGTGCTAGCAGCCCCGGTGGAGGGTTCGCCGAGCAGTACTTC. Translating it yields CASSPGGGFAEQYF.

CDR3 nucleotides: TGTGCCAGCAGCTTCGCGGGACAGACTGTCTCTGAAGCTTTCTTT. It is translated as CASSFAGQTVSEAFF. The chain employs TRBV7-2 and TRBJ1-1; 7 nucleotides agree with TRBD1. Germline assignment: CDR1 SGHTA and CDR2 FQGNSA. The trim removed 3 bases at V and 6 bases at J, leaving 10 bases unmatched. The length of the CDR3 is 15 residues.

CDR3 nucleotides: TGTGCCAGCAGCTCCCCGACAGGGGGCAGGAACGAGCAGTACTTC. Amino acid sequence: CASSSPTGGRNEQYF. The chain couples TRBV7-2 to TRBJ2-7, with 10 positions matching TRBD1. CDR1 is SGHTA and CDR2 is FQGNSA in the germline V gene. This CDR3 region has 15 residues. The V and J ends lost 4 bases and 5 bases, in that order; junction bases with no gene match: 8.

V and J are TRBV7-2 and TRBJ1-2, with 9 nucleotides matching TRBD1. The CDR3 length is 15 residues. V was pared by 5 bases and J by 4 bases, with 8 bases of the junction left unmatched. Germline assignment: CDR1 SGHTA and CDR2 FQGNSA. CDR3 coding DNA: TGTGCCAGCAGCACTTCACAGGGGGCGGGCTATGGCTACACCTTC. This sequence encodes CASSTSQGAGYGYTF.

The J gene is TRBJ1-1, the V gene TRBV2; TRBD1 matches 9 bases. Germline trimming cut 6 bases from V and 6 bases from J; bases unmatched to any gene: 8. The germline gives CDR1 SNHLY, CDR2 FYNNEI. This CDR3 has 14 residues. Written as DNA, the CDR3 is TGTGCCAGCAGACTGACGGGACAGGGCCCTGAAGCTTTCTTT. Translated, it gives CASRLTGQGPEAFF.

The rearrangement joins TRBV6-1 to TRBJ1-4; 7 bases are a match to TRBD1. With 3 bases clipped from V and 8 bases from J, the junction kept 6 bases outside the gene matches. CDR1 MNHNS and CDR2 SASEGT come from the germline V gene. The CDR3 covers 14 residues. The CDR3 region has the DNA TGTGCCAGCAGTGAGACAGGGATTGGGGAAAAACTGTTTTTT. Protein: CASSETGIGEKLFF.

This clone appeared a few times. The J gene is TRBJ2-5, the V gene TRBV5-1; a possible D gene is TRBD1 (5 bases). Germline V CDR1 and CDR2: SGHRS, YFSETQ. Trimming removed 0 bases at V and 5 bases at J, with 26 bases between. CDR3 size: 19 residues. Here the CDR3 DNA reads TGCGCCAGCAGCTTGGCCGTAAAGGGCAGGGATGGGATGAAGGAGACCCAGTACTTC. Translation gives CASSLAVKGRDGMKETQYF. Together with reference TRBV5-1 and TRBJ2-5, the CDR3 gives the full variable domain: KAGVTQTPRYLIKTRGQQVTLSCSPISGHRSVSWYQQTPGQGLQFLFEYFSETQRNKGNFPGRFSGRQFSNSRSEMNVSTLELGDSALYLCASSLAVKGRDGMKETQYFGPGTRLLVL.

The rearrangement uses TRBV29-1 and TRBJ2-7; 10 positions match TRBD2. The V gene end was trimmed by 5 bases and the J gene end by 0 bases; junction bases not matched to a gene: 7. This CDR3 spans 15 amino acids. The germline CDR1 and CDR2 sequences are SQVTM and ANQGSEA. This chain's CDR3 is CSVPGTSVSSYEQYF. The CDR3 coding sequence is TGCAGCGTTCCCGGGACTAGCGTAAGCTCCTACGAGCAGTACTTC.

This chain links TRBV7-2 with TRBJ2-7; 11 nucleotides match TRBD2. V shed 4 bases, J shed 4 bases, and the junction held 6 bases outside the gene matches. The CDR3 is 15 amino acids. The germline CDR1 and CDR2 sequences are SGHTA and FQGNSA. The chain's CDR3 is CASSSLAGGTYEQYF. For the CDR3, the DNA is TGTGCCAGCAGCTCCTTAGCGGGAGGGACTTACGAGCAGTACTTC.

The chain employs TRBV7-8 and TRBJ2-5; 9 positions agree with TRBD2. The CDR3 is made up of 15 amino acids. Germline V lookup: CDR1 SGHVS, CDR2 FQNEAQ. The junction had 9 bases not matched to a gene; V was cut back by 5 bases and J by 5 bases. The CDR3 sequence is CASSPPGTSYETQYF. The CDR3 DNA is TGTGCCAGCAGCCCCCCGGGGACTAGCTATGAGACCCAGTACTTC.

This clone was observed a handful of times. This chain joins TRBV5-6 and TRBJ2-2; perhaps TRBD1 as D (5 bases). Germline V gives CDR1 SGHDT, CDR2 YYEEEE. Trimming took off 4 bases at V and 5 bases at J, with 18 bases between the two ends. The CDR3 has 16 amino acids. Here the CDR3 DNA reads TGTGCCAGCAGCCAGCCTGGTGGCAGGGATACCGGGGAGCTGTTTTTT. This encodes CASSQPGGRDTGELFF.

This chain connects TRBV12-5 to TRBJ2-7, with TRBD1 matching 7 bases. V lost 1 base to trimming and J lost 4 bases; unmatched junction nucleotides: 1. Germline V CDR1 and CDR2: LGHNT, FRNRAP. There are 13 residues in the CDR3. The DNA of the CDR3 is TGTGCTAGTGGTTTGGAGGGGGCATACGAGCAGTACTTC. This gives the protein CASGLEGAYEQYF.

This sequence joins TRBV10-2 and TRBJ2-3, with 8 bases that match TRBD1. The CDR3 loop spans 15 amino acids. V shed 4 bases and J 3 bases; nucleotides not matched to a gene: 6. Germline CDR1 reads WSHSY; CDR2 reads SAAADI. Written as DNA, the CDR3 is TGCGCCAGCAGTGCGACAGGGGTCTATACAGATACGCAGTATTTT. This gives the protein CASSATGVYTDTQYF.

This clone has only a few counts. The chain couples TRBV14 to TRBJ1-1, with 7 nucleotides matching TRBD1. J lost 7 bases, V lost 0 bases, and 2 bases had no gene match. CDR1 SGHDN and CDR2 FVKESK come from the germline V gene. The CDR3 consists of 13 residues. The chain's CDR3 is CASSQETGSEAFF. DNA for the CDR3: TGTGCCAGCAGCCAAGAGACAGGGAGTGAAGCTTTCTTT.

The chain couples TRBV5-8 to TRBJ1-2; D may be TRBD1 (6 bases). CDR3 length: 12 amino acids. Trimming took 3 bases from V and 8 from J, leaving 11 bases between them. Germline V gene data show CDR1 as SGHTS and CDR2 as YDEGEE. The DNA for the CDR3 is TGTGCCAGCAGCTGGGGGCCGAACGGCTACACCTTC. It codes for CASSWGPNGYTF.